Each of the 10 T cell receptor beta chains below was sequenced from the same sample in a study of cytomegalovirus exposure and HLA in healthy donors. This PCR relied on a set of 60 Vbeta primers and 13 Jbeta primers. Measured with immunoSEQ multiplex PCR; TCRdb has only the in-frame clones, and not every one. The data hold about 160,000 clones, with approximately 75% observed a single time. Sequencing used PBMCs. The receptors shown here come from a man younger than 45 in good health and CMV-seropositive.

The V call is TRBV7-9, the J call TRBJ2-6, with TRBD2 matching over 7 bases. The ends lost 10 bases at V and 2 bases at J; junction bases unmatched: 11. The CDR3 covers 16 residues. Germline assignment: CDR1 SEHNR and CDR2 FQNEAQ (reference sequence). For the CDR3, the DNA is TGTGCCACCTCTGGTCGGGGGGTTACTGGGGCCAACGTCCTGACTTTC. Protein product: CATSGRGVTGANVLTF. Drawing the rest from reference TRBV7-9 and TRBJ2-6, the complete variable domain is DTGVSQNPRHKITKRGQNVTFRCDPISEHNRLYWYRQTLGQGPEFLTYFQNEAQLEKSRLLSDRFSAERPKGSFSTLEIQRTEQGDSAMYLCATSGRGVTGANVLTFGAGSRLTVL.

The genes are TRBV27 and TRBJ2-7; perhaps TRBD2 as D (6 bases). CDR3 length: 13 residues. Germline V gives CDR1 MNHEY, CDR2 SMNVEV (reference sequence). Trimming cost V 5 bases and J 3 bases, with 11 bases left between them. The CDR3 sequence: CASSGLGSYEQYF. CDR3 in DNA: TGTGCCAGCAGTGGCCTCGGGAGCTACGAGCAGTACTTC.

This clone was counted a few times. The J gene is TRBJ1-5, the V gene TRBV6-1; D remains unclear. The V gene's germline CDR1 is MNHNS and CDR2 SASEGT. Trimming pared 6 bases from V and 4 bases from J, leaving 10 bases between. This CDR3 is built from 13 residues. CDR3 DNA: TGTGCCAGCAGATTGTCGGGGAATCAGCCCCAGCATTTT. Protein product: CASRLSGNQPQHF.

The chain uses TRBV30 and TRBJ1-4; D not resolved. The CDR3 is 14 residues long. V lost 2 bases, J lost 4 bases, and 11 bases lay in between. Germline assignment: CDR1 GTSNPN and CDR2 SVGIG (reference sequence). CDR3 in amino acids: CAWSRTGINEKLFF. In nucleotides, the CDR3 is TGTGCCTGGAGTAGGACCGGGATTAATGAAAAACTGTTTTTT.

This chain connects TRBV7-9 to TRBJ2-7; TRBD1 might be the D (6 bases). Germline CDR1 reads SEHNR; CDR2 reads FQNEAQ (reference sequence). There are 15 residues in the CDR3. Trimming pared 5 bases from V and 5 bases from J, leaving 19 bases between. CDR3 nucleotide sequence: TGTGCCAGCAGCGGAGACAGGCCCGAAGGCCACGAGCAGTACTTC. It specifies CASSGDRPEGHEQYF.

The gene calls are TRBV28 and TRBJ2-7; 7 bases agree with TRBD1. The V and J ends lost 5 bases and 0 bases, in that order; junction bases with no gene match: 4. This CDR3 region has 14 residues. Germline loops: CDR1 MDHEN, CDR2 SYDVKM. CDR3 coding DNA: TGTGCCAGCAGTCTTGGGACAGCCTCCTACGAGCAGTACTTC. Protein: CASSLGTASYEQYF.

The CDR3 reads CASSLDRGVLNEKLFF. The CDR3 DNA is TGCGCCAGCAGCTTGGACAGGGGGGTGCTTAATGAAAAACTGTTTTTT. The rearrangement uses TRBV5-1 and TRBJ1-4; TRBD1 matches 8 bases. Per the germline V gene, CDR1 is SGHRS and CDR2 is YFSETQ. The CDR3 runs 16 residues. Unmatched junction bases numbered 5, after V lost 0 bases and J lost 4 bases. The whole variable domain, filled in from reference TRBV5-1 and TRBJ1-4, reads KAGVTQTPRYLIKTRGQQVTLSCSPISGHRSVSWYQQTPGQGLQFLFEYFSETQRNKGNFPGRFSGRQFSNSRSEMNVSTLELGDSALYLCASSLDRGVLNEKLFFGSGTQLSVL.

The gene calls are TRBV5-4 and TRBJ2-2; D may be TRBD1 (6 bases). V gave up 4 bases and J gave up 8 bases, with 18 bases separating them. The CDR3 is 15 residues long. The germline V gene encodes CDR1 SGHNT and CDR2 YYREEE (reference sequence). The CDR3 bases are TGTGCCAGCAGCCTGCCCGGGACACCTCGGGGGGAGCTGTTTTTT. It encodes CASSLPGTPRGELFF.

The rearrangement joins TRBV27 to TRBJ2-2, with D maybe TRBD1 (6 bases). Trimming left V 5 bases short and J 10 bases short, with 14 bases between. This CDR3 has 13 residues. CDR1 MNHEY and CDR2 SMNVEV come from the germline V gene (reference sequence). For the CDR3, the DNA is TGTGCCAGCAGTCAATCAGGGGACCCGGAGCTGTTTTTT. It specifies CASSQSGDPELFF.

This clone has just a few counts. The V gene is TRBV19, the J gene TRBJ1-4; D not certain. CDR1 is LNHDA and CDR2 is SQIVND in the germline V gene (reference sequence). The CDR3 is made up of 16 amino acids. V lost 3 bases, J lost 0 bases, and 11 bases lay in between. The CDR3 coding sequence is TGTGCCAGTAGTATCGTGGAGGTCCCAACTAATGAAAAACTGTTTTTT. Residues: CASSIVEVPTNEKLFF. The complete variable domain, with remaining parts taken from reference TRBV19 and TRBJ1-4, reads DGGITQSPKYLFRKEGQNVTLSCEQNLNHDAMYWYRQDPGQGLRLIYYSQIVNDFQKGDIAEGYSVSREKKESFPLTVTSAQKNPTAFYLCASSIVEVPTNEKLFFGSGTQLSVL.